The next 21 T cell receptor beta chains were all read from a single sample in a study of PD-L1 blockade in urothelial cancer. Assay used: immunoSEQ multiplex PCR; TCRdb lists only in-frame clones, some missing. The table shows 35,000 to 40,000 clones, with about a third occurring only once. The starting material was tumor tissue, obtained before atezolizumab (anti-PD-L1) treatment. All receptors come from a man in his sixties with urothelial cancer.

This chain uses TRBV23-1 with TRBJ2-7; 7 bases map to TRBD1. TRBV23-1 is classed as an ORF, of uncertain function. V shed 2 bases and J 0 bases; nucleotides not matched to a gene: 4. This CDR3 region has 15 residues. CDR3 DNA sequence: TGCGCCAGCAGTCAAGGGACAGATAGCTCCTACGAGCAGTACTTC. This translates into CASSQGTDSSYEQYF.

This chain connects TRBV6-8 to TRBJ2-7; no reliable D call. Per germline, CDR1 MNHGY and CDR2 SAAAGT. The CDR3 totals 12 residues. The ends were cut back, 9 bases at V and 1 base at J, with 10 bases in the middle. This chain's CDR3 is CASPTSSYEQYF. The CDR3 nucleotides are TGTGCCAGTCCTACCAGTTCCTACGAGCAGTACTTC.

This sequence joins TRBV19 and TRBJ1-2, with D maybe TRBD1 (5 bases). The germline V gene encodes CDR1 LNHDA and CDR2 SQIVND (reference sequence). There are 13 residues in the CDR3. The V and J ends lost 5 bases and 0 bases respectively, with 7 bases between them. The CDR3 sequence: CASSQQANYGYTF. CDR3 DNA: TGTGCCAGTAGTCAACAGGCTAACTATGGCTACACCTTC. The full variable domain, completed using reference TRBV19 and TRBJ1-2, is DGGITQSPKYLFRKEGQNVTLSCEQNLNHDAMYWYRQDPGQGLRLIYYSQIVNDFQKGDIAEGYSVSREKKESFPLTVTSAQKNPTAFYLCASSQQANYGYTFGSGTRLTVV.

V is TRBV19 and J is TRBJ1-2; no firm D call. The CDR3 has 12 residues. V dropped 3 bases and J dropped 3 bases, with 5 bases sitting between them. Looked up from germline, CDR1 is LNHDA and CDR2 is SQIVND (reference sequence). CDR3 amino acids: CASSIWYYGYTF. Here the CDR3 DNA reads TGTGCCAGTAGTATTTGGTACTATGGCTACACCTTC.

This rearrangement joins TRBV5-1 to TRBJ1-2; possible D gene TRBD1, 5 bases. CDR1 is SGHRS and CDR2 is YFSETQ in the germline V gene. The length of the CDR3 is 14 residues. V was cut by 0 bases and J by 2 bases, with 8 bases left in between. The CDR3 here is CASSLGQGNYGYTF. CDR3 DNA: TGCGCCAGCAGCTTGGGCCAGGGAAACTATGGCTACACCTTC. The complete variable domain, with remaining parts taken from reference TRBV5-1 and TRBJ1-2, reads KAGVTQTPRYLIKTRGQQVTLSCSPISGHRSVSWYQQTPGQGLQFLFEYFSETQRNKGNFPGRFSGRQFSNSRSEMNVSTLELGDSALYLCASSLGQGNYGYTFGSGTRLTVV.

CDR3 nucleotide sequence: TGTGCCAGCAGCGTAAGGACAGATACGCAGTATTTT. As protein: CASSVRTDTQYF. V is TRBV9 and J is TRBJ2-3; D uncertain. Trimming shortened V by 1 base and J by 3 bases, and 3 bases separated the two germline ends. Looked up from germline, CDR1 is SGDLS and CDR2 is YYNGEE. The CDR3 sequence is 12 residues long.

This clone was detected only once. This chain's CDR3 is CAWSLQGGYGYTF. The DNA of the CDR3 is TGTGCCTGGAGTCTACAGGGAGGCTATGGCTACACCTTC. This chain links TRBV30 with TRBJ1-2; perhaps TRBD1 as D (6 bases). The V gene lost 2 bases and the J gene lost 4 bases, with 11 bases spanning the gap. From germline, CDR1 is GTSNPN and CDR2 SVGIG (reference sequence). The CDR3 sequence is 13 residues long.

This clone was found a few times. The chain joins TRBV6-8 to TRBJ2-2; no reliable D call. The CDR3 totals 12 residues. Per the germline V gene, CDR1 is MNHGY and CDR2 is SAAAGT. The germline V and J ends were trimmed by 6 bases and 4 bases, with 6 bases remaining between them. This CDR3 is CASRRSTGELFF. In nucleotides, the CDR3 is TGTGCCAGCAGGAGATCCACCGGGGAGCTGTTTTTT.

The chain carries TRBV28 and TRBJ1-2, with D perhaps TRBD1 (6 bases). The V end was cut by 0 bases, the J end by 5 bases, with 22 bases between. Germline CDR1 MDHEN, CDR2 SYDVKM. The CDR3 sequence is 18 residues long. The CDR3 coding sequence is TGTGCCAGCAGTTTATGGGCCCCCCTGACAGGAATTGGGTATGGCTACACCTTC. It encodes CASSLWAPLTGIGYGYTF.

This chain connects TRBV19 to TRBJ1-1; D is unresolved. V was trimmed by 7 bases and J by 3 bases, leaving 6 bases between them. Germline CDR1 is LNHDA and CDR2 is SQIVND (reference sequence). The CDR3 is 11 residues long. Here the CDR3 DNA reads TGTGCCAGTAAGCGGGACACTGAAGCTTTCTTT. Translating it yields CASKRDTEAFF.

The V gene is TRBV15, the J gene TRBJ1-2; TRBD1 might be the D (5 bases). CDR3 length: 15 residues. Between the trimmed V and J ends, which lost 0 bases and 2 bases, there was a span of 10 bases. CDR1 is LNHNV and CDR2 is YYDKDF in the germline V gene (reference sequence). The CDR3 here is CATSRDDGGNYGYTF. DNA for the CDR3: TGTGCCACCAGCAGAGATGATGGGGGAAACTATGGCTACACCTTC.

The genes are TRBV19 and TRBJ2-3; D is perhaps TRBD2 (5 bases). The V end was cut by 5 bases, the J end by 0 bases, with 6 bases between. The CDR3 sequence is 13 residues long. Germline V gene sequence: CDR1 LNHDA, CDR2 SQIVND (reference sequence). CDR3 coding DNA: TGTGCCAGTAGTTCGGGGAGCACAGATACGCAGTATTTT. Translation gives CASSSGSTDTQYF.

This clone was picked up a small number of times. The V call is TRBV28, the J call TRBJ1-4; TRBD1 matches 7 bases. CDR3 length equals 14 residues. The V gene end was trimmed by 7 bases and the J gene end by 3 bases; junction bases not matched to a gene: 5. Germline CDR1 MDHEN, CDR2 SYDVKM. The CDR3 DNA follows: TGTGCCAGCACCCCCGGGACAGCTAATGAAAAACTGTTTTTT. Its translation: CASTPGTANEKLFF.

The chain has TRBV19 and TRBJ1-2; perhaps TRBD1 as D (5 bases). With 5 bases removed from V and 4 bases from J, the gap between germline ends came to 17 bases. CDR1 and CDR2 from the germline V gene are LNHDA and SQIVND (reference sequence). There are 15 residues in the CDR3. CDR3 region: CASSPWGTDGYGYTF. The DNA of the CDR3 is TGTGCCAGTAGTCCGTGGGGGACGGACGGCTATGGCTACACCTTC.

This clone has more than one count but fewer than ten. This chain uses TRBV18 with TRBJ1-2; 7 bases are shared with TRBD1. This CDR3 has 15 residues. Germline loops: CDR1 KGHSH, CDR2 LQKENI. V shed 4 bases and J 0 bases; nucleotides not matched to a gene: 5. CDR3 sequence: CASSLPTGPNYGYTF. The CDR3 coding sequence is TGTGCCAGCTCACTACCGACAGGGCCTAACTATGGCTACACCTTC. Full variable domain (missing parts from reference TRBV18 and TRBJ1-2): NAGVMQNPRHLVRRRGQEARLRCSPMKGHSHVYWYRQLPEEGLKFMVYLQKENIIDESGMPKERFSAEFPKEGPSILRIQQVVRGDSAAYFCASSLPTGPNYGYTFGSGTRLTVV.

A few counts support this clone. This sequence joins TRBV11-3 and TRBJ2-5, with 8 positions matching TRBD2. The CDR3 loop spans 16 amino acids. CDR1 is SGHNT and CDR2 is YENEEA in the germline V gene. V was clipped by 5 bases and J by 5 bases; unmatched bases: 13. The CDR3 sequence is CASSRPGAGGWETQYF. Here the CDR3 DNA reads TGTGCCAGCAGCCGACCAGGTGCGGGAGGATGGGAGACCCAGTACTTC. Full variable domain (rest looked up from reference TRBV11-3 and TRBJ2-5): EAGVVQSPRYKIIEKKQPVAFWCNPISGHNTLYWYLQNLGQGPELLIRYENEEAVDDSQLPKDRFSAERLKGVDSTLKIQPAELGDSAVYLCASSRPGAGGWETQYFGPGTRLLVL.

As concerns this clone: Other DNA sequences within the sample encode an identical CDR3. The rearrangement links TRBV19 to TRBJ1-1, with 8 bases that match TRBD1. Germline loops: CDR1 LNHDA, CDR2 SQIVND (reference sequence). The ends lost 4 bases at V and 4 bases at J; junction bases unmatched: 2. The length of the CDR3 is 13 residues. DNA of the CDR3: TGTGCCAGTAGTAGGACAGGGCGCACTGAAGCTTTCTTT. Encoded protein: CASSRTGRTEAFF.

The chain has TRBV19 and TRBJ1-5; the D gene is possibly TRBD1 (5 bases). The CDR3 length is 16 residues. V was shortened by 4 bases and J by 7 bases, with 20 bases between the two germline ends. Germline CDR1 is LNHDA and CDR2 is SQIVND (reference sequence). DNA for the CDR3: TGTGCCAGTAGTAATCCGGGGGATGGAATCCCCCAGCCCCAGCATTTT. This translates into CASSNPGDGIPQPQHF.

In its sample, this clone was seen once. CDR3: CASSPPVPGLGYTF. CDR3 coding DNA: TGTGCCAGCTCACCACCTGTGCCAGGCCTTGGCTACACCTTC. The chain is built from TRBV18 and TRBJ1-2, with D unresolved. Trimming took off 0 bases at V and 7 bases at J, with 12 bases between the two ends. This CDR3 region has 14 residues. Per the germline V gene, CDR1 is KGHSH and CDR2 is LQKENI.

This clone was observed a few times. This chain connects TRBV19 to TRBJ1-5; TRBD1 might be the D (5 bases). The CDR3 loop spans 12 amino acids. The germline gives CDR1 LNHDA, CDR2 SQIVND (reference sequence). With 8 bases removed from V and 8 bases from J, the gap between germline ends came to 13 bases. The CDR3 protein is CASLRVGEPQHF. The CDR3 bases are TGTGCCAGTCTTCGGGTGGGGGAGCCCCAGCATTTT.

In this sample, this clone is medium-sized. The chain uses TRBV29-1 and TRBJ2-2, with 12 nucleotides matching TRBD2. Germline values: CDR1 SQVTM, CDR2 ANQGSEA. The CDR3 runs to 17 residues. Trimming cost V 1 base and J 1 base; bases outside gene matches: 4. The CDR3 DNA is TGCAGCGTTGAAGGCCCGGGACTAGCGGGGAACACCGGGGAGCTGTTTTTT. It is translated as CSVEGPGLAGNTGELFF.